These T cell receptor beta chains were read from a single sample in a study of T-cell memory formation after mild COVID-19. MiXCR, run by TCRdb on the 5' RACE reads, gives a single entry per CDR3 protein. The repertoire includes about 500,000 distinct CDR3 sequences, roughly 20% of them detected once, and around 12% sits in the top ten. Material: PBMCs or a T cell subset sorted from them (not recorded which). Receptor source: an adult woman who had mild COVID-19 (a few samples of this study predate the infection). Cell type and time point are not known. Each CDR3 is given with its conserved first and last residue. The D gene is left open where the match is weak. Expanded clones get a size class; other rows say once, few or many, or leave the size out.

v_gene	abundance	d_gene	j_gene	CDR3nt	CDR3aa
TRBV5-1	-	-	TRBJ2-1	TGCGCCAGCAGCTTACAGGGTATAGGGTACAATGAGCAGTTCTTC	CASSLQGIGYNEQFF
TRBV19	-	-	TRBJ2-2	TGTGCCAGTAGTACCTTTGGGGGAAGCGGGGAGCTGTTTTTT	CASSTFGGSGELFF
TRBV18	few	-	TRBJ2-7	TGTGCCAGCTCACCGTCCGAAGGGAACTCCTACGAGCAGTACTTC	CASSPSEGNSYEQYF
TRBV7-2	few	TRBD2	TRBJ2-5	TGTGCCAGCAGCTCGTCCCCGGGACTAGCAAAAGAGACCCAGTACTTC	CASSSSPGLAKETQYF
TRBV15	few	-	TRBJ2-2	TGTGCCACCAGCAGAGACAGGGTCCCCGGGGAGCTGTTTTTT	CATSRDRVPGELFF
TRBV5-1	-	-	TRBJ2-3	TGCGCCAGCAGCTTGGAGGGTAGGTGGTTTGGAGATACGCAGTATTTT	CASSLEGRWFGDTQYF
TRBV7-6	-	TRBD2	TRBJ2-1	TGTGCCAGCAGCTTAATTTCTAGCGGGAGGGCCGATGAGCAGTTCTTC	CASSLISSGRADEQFF
TRBV20-1	-	-	TRBJ2-1	TGCAGTGCTCTGGGCTACAATGAGCAGTTCTTC	CSALGYNEQFF
TRBV6-5	-	-	TRBJ2-7	TGTGCCAGCAGCCCGACTCCCGAGCCCCCCTACGAGCAGTACTTC	CASSPTPEPPYEQYF
TRBV6-5	-	-	TRBJ1-1	TGTGCCAGCAGCTCGGGACAAATTGGTCTAAACACTGAAGCTTTCTTT	CASSSGQIGLNTEAFF
TRBV20-1	-	-	TRBJ2-3	TGCAGTGCTAGTTCCCCGGGTAGAAGAACAGATACGCAGTATTTT	CSASSPGRRTDTQYF
TRBV6-6	-	TRBD2	TRBJ2-1	TGTGCCAGCAGTTCCACAGCTAGCGGGGGGAAGAATGAGCAGTTCTTC	CASSSTASGGKNEQFF
TRBV29-1	many	-	TRBJ1-2	TGCAGCGTTGACCACGGTGGAGGGAACGGCTACACCTTC	CSVDHGGGNGYTF
TRBV19	few	-	TRBJ1-5	TGTGCCAGTAGTATTGTCTTAAACGGCAATCAGCCCCAGCATTTT	CASSIVLNGNQPQHF
TRBV11-3	-	TRBD1	TRBJ1-5	TGTGCCAGCAGCTTAGGGGACAGGGCCAATCAGCCCCAGCATTTT	CASSLGDRANQPQHF
TRBV20-1	many	-	TRBJ2-7	TGCAGTGCGGGGGGGGGCTCGGTTGGCCCATCCTACGAGCAGTACTTC	CSAGGGSVGPSYEQYF
TRBV5-1	few	TRBD2	TRBJ2-1	TGCGCCAGCAGCGCGGGACTAGCGGGACCGAGGGATGAGCAGTTCTTC	CASSAGLAGPRDEQFF
TRBV24-1	-	-	TRBJ2-1	TGTGCCACCAGTGCCCCAGGGGTAGAAGTGGGCCATAGCTCCTACAATGAGCAGTTCTTC	CATSAPGVEVGHSSYNEQFF
TRBV24-1	-	-	TRBJ2-2	TGTGCCACCAGGAGGGAGGCGAACACCGGGGAGCTGTTTTTT	CATRREANTGELFF
TRBV12-3/TRBV12-4	many	TRBD2	TRBJ2-7	TGTGCCAGCACCCTTCGGGGGAGGGGCTACGAGCAGTACTTC	CASTLRGRGYEQYF
TRBV20-1	few	-	TRBJ1-2	TGCAGTGCTAGGGAGGGTTTTGGCTACACCTTC	CSAREGFGYTF
TRBV4-3	many	-	TRBJ2-5	TGCGCCAGCAGCCAAAGGCCTCAGGGCCCTTCCGGGGAGACCCAGTACTTC	CASSQRPQGPSGETQYF
TRBV6-2/TRBV6-3	once	-	TRBJ1-1	TGTGCCAGCAGTTACTTCGGCGGACTGAACACTGAAGCTTTCTTT	CASSYFGGLNTEAFF
TRBV19	few	TRBD1	TRBJ1-2	TGTGCCAGTAGTACCCGGACAGGTGATGGCTACACCTTC	CASSTRTGDGYTF
TRBV7-2	-	-	TRBJ2-4	TGTGCCAGCGGCGAGCTGGGGGTAAACATTCAGTACTTC	CASGELGVNIQYF
TRBV5-1	-	-	TRBJ1-1	TGCGCCAGCAGTCTAGCGGAGGGAGGGAACACTGAATCTTTCTTT	CASSLAEGGNTESFF
TRBV7-2	-	-	TRBJ1-4	TGTGCCAGCAGCTCGACGGGTGGGGGGGCCCTAAATGAAAAACTGTTTTTT	CASSSTGGGALNEKLFF
TRBV29-1	many	-	TRBJ2-7	TGCAGCGTTGAAGAGGGCGGGTACGAGCAGTACTTC	CSVEEGGYEQYF